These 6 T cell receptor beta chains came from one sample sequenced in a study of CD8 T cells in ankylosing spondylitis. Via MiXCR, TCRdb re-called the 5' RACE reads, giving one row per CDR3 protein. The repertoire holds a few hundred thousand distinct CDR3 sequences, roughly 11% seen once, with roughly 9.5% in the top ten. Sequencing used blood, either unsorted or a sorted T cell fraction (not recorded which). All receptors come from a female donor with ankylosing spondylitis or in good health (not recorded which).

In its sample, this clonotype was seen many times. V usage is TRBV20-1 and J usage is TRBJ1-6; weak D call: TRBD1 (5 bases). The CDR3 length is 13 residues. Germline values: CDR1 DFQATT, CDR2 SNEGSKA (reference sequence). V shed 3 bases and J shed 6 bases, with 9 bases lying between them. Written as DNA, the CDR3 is TGCAGTGCTAGCTCCGGGGGTAATTCACCCCTCCACTTT. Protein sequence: CSASSGGNSPLHF.

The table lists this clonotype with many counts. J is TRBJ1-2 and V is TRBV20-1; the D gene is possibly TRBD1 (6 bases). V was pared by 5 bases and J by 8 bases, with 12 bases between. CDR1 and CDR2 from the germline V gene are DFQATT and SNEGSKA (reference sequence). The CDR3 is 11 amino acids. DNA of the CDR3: TGCAGTGCTGGGGACATCCGCGGCTACACCTTC. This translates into CSAGDIRGYTF.

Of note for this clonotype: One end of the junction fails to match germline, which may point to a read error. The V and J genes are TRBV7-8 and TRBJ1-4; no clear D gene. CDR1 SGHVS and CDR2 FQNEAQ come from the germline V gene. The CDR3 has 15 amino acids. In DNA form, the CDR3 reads TGTGCCAGCACCTTAGGCGGACTAACTAATGAAAAACTGTTTTTT. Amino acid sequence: CASTLGGLTNEKLFF. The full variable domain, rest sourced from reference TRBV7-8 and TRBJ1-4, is GAGVSQSPRYKVAKRGQDVALRCDPISGHVSLFWYQQALGQGPEFLTYFQNEAQLDKSGLPSDRFFAERPEGSVSTLKIQRTQQEDSAVYLCASTLGGLTNEKLFFGSGTQLSVL.

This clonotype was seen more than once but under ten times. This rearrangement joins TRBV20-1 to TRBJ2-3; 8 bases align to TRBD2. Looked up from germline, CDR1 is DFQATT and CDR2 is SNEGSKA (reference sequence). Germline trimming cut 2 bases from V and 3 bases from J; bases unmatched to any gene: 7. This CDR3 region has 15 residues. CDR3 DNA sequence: TGCAGTGCTAGAAGCGGCGGGGGGCGGACAGATACGCAGTATTTT. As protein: CSARSGGGRTDTQYF.

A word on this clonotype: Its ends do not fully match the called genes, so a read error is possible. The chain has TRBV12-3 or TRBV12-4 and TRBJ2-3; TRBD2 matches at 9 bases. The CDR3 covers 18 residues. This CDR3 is CAISLEISTSGSTDTQYF. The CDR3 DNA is TGTGCCATCAGTTTAGAAATATCGACTAGCGGAAGCACAGATACGCAGTATTTT.

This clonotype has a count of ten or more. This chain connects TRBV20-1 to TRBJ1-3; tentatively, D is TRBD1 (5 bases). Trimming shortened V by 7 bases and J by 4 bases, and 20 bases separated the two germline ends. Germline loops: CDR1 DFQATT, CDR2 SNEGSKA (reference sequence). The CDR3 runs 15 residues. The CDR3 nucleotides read TGCAGTGGACCTCCCCGGGGGGGTTCAGGAAACACCATATATTTT. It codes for CSGPPRGGSGNTIYF.